The source of this T cell receptor (beta chain) is a study of glioma-infiltrating T cells after dendritic cell vaccination. As regards this clone: Its cognate antigen is unknown.

The primer mix had 60 V beta and 13 J beta primers. Sequencing was performed with immunoSEQ multiplex PCR; in TCRdb, only in-frame clones are kept and a portion is missing. The sample has 85,000 to 100,000 clones, around 84% seen once. Germline-derived CDR1 and CDR2 are MDHEN and SYDVKM. The CDR3 loop spans 18 amino acids. Trimming took 6 bases from V and 3 from J; bases not matched to a gene: 8. Points from the study as a whole: No direct clonality-survival link was found; a diverse polyclonal response may matter.

Time point described: after dendritic cell vaccination, including at tumor progression/relapse. The sample here was blood, taken after dendritic cell vaccination. The sequence derives from a human donor with glioblastoma. The chain has TRBV28 and TRBJ2-1; 16 bases are a match to TRBD2. CDR3 bases: TGTGCCAGCAGCACAGGGACTAGCGGGAGGGCCCTCTACAATGAGCAGTTCTTC. The encoded protein is CASSTGTSGRALYNEQFF.